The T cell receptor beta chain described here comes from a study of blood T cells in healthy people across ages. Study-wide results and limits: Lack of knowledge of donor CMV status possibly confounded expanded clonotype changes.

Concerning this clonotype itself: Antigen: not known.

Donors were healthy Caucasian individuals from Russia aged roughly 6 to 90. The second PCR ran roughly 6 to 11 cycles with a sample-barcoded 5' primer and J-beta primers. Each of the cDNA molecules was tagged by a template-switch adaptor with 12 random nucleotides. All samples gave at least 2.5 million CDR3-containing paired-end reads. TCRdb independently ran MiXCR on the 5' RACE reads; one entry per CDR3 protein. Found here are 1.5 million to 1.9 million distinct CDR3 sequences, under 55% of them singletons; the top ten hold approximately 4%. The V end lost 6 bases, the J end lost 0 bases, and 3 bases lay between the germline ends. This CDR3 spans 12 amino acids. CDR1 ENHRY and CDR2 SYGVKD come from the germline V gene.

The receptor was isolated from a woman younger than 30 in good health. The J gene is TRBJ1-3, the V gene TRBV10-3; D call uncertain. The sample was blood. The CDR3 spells CAIRSSGNTIYF. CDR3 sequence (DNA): TGTGCCATCAGGAGCTCTGGAAACACCATATATTTT.